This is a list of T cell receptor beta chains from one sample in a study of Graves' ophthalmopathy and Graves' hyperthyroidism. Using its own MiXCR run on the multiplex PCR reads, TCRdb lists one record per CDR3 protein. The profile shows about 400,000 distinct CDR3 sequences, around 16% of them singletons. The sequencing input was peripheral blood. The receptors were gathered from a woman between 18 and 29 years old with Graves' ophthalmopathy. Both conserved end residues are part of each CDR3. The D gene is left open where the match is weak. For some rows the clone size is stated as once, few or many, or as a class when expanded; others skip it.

cdr3_aa: CASSPQGMGYGYTF; cdr3_nt: TGTGCCAGCAGTCCTCAGGGAATGGGGTATGGCTACACCTTC; clone_size: many; j_call: TRBJ1-2; v_call: TRBV12-3/TRBV12-4; cdr3_length: 14; d_call: NA
cdr3_aa: CASSPRGQAGQPQHF; cdr3_nt: TGTGCCAGCAGCCCCCGCGGGCAGGCGGGTCAGCCCCAGCATTTT; clone_size: many; j_call: TRBJ1-5; v_call: TRBV7-2; cdr3_length: 15; d_call: NA
cdr3_aa: CASGANSGNTEAFF; cdr3_nt: TGTGCCAGTGGCGCGAACTCAGGGAACACTGAAGCTTTCTTT; clone_size: NA; j_call: TRBJ1-1; v_call: TRBV19; cdr3_length: 14; d_call: NA
cdr3_aa: CASSLARTGLSSSGANVLTF; cdr3_nt: TGTGCCAGCAGTTTAGCGCGGACAGGGCTATCCTCCTCTGGGGCCAACGTCCTGACTTTC; clone_size: NA; j_call: TRBJ2-6; v_call: TRBV12-3/TRBV12-4; cdr3_length: 20; d_call: TRBD1
cdr3_aa: CASSFLGQPQHF; cdr3_nt: TGTGCCAGCAGTTTTTTGGGTCAGCCCCAGCATTTT; clone_size: many; j_call: TRBJ1-5; v_call: TRBV12-3/TRBV12-4; cdr3_length: 12; d_call: NA
cdr3_aa: CASSYSRRVVGYTF; cdr3_nt: TGTGCCAGCAGTTACTCCCGCAGGGTTGTTGGCTACACCTTC; clone_size: few; j_call: TRBJ1-2; v_call: TRBV6-5; cdr3_length: 14; d_call: NA
cdr3_aa: CASSYFITGELFF; cdr3_nt: TGTGCCAGCAGTTACTTCATTACCGGGGAGCTGTTTTTT; clone_size: many; j_call: TRBJ2-2; v_call: TRBV6-5; cdr3_length: 13; d_call: NA
cdr3_aa: CASMRGGETQYF; cdr3_nt: TGTGCCAGCATGAGGGGTGGAGAGACCCAGTACTTC; clone_size: many; j_call: TRBJ2-5; v_call: TRBV2; cdr3_length: 12; d_call: NA
cdr3_aa: CSVEGTASTWGYGYTF; cdr3_nt: TGCAGCGTTGAAGGGACAGCGAGCACTTGGGGCTATGGCTACACCTTC; clone_size: NA; j_call: TRBJ1-2; v_call: TRBV29-1; cdr3_length: 16; d_call: NA
cdr3_aa: CASSIQAQPQHF; cdr3_nt: TGTGCCAGTAGTATTCAGGCTCAGCCCCAGCATTTT; clone_size: NA; j_call: TRBJ1-5; v_call: TRBV19; cdr3_length: 12; d_call: NA
cdr3_aa: CASSYSGGIAYEQYF; cdr3_nt: TGTGCCAGCAGTTACTCAGGTGGGATTGCCTACGAGCAGTACTTC; clone_size: NA; j_call: TRBJ2-7; v_call: TRBV6-5; cdr3_length: 15; d_call: NA
cdr3_aa: CSVVTLVGNTEAFF; cdr3_nt: TGCAGCGTTGTCACTCTAGTCGGGAACACTGAAGCTTTCTTT; clone_size: many; j_call: TRBJ1-1; v_call: TRBV29-1; cdr3_length: 14; d_call: NA
cdr3_aa: CASSLDSTGVTGNTIYF; cdr3_nt: TGCGCCAGCAGCTTGGATTCCACAGGGGTAACTGGAAACACCATATATTTT; clone_size: many; j_call: TRBJ1-3; v_call: TRBV5-1; cdr3_length: 17; d_call: TRBD1
cdr3_aa: CASKVLPREQYF; cdr3_nt: TGTGCCAGCAAGGTACTTCCTAGGGAGCAGTACTTC; clone_size: many; j_call: TRBJ2-7; v_call: TRBV2; cdr3_length: 12; d_call: NA
cdr3_aa: CASSQDFGRVRETQYF; cdr3_nt: TGCGCCAGCAGCCAAGATTTCGGAAGAGTAAGGGAGACCCAGTACTTC; clone_size: NA; j_call: TRBJ2-5; v_call: TRBV4-1; cdr3_length: 16; d_call: NA
cdr3_aa: CAWSGGGNTEAFF; cdr3_nt: TGTGCCTGGAGCGGTGGGGGTAACACTGAAGCTTTCTTT; clone_size: many; j_call: TRBJ1-1; v_call: TRBV30; cdr3_length: 13; d_call: NA
cdr3_aa: CASSTRGGGVRVQETQYF; cdr3_nt: TGTGCCAGCAGCACTCGTGGCGGGGGGGTCCGGGTCCAAGAGACCCAGTACTTC; clone_size: few; j_call: TRBJ2-5; v_call: TRBV11-1; cdr3_length: 18; d_call: TRBD2
cdr3_aa: CASRYSHTSTMNTEAFF; cdr3_nt: TGTGCCAGCAGATACAGCCATACCAGCACCATGAACACTGAAGCTTTCTTT; clone_size: many; j_call: TRBJ1-1; v_call: TRBV11-3; cdr3_length: 17; d_call: NA
cdr3_aa: CASSSTIAGLETQYF; cdr3_nt: TGTGCCAGCAGTTCCACAATAGCGGGGTTAGAGACCCAGTACTTC; clone_size: NA; j_call: TRBJ2-5; v_call: TRBV12-3/TRBV12-4; cdr3_length: 15; d_call: TRBD2
cdr3_aa: CASSPTLASTGELFF; cdr3_nt: TGTGCCAGCAGTCCTACCCTGGCCTCCACCGGGGAGCTGTTTTTT; clone_size: many; j_call: TRBJ2-2; v_call: TRBV28; cdr3_length: 15; d_call: NA
cdr3_aa: CASSLEMTDTGELFF; cdr3_nt: TGTGCCAGCAGCTTAGAGATGACGGATACCGGGGAGCTGTTTTTT; clone_size: many; j_call: TRBJ2-2; v_call: TRBV11-2; cdr3_length: 15; d_call: NA
cdr3_aa: CASSSSVNTEAFF; cdr3_nt: TGTGCCAGCAGTAGTAGCGTGAACACTGAAGCTTTCTTT; clone_size: many; j_call: TRBJ1-1; v_call: TRBV2; cdr3_length: 13; d_call: NA
cdr3_aa: CSARPGQGNNSPLHF; cdr3_nt: TGCAGTGCTAGGCCGGGACAGGGGAATAATTCACCCCTCCACTTT; clone_size: many; j_call: TRBJ1-6; v_call: TRBV20-1; cdr3_length: 15; d_call: TRBD1
cdr3_aa: CASSSITGGGPYEQYF; cdr3_nt: TGTGCCAGCAGCTCTATCACTGGGGGAGGGCCCTACGAGCAGTACTTC; clone_size: many; j_call: TRBJ2-7; v_call: TRBV5-5; cdr3_length: 16; d_call: TRBD2
cdr3_aa: CSASIGGGEQYF; cdr3_nt: TGCAGCGCCTCCATTGGGGGGGGCGAGCAGTACTTC; clone_size: many; j_call: TRBJ2-7; v_call: TRBV29-1; cdr3_length: 12; d_call: TRBD2
cdr3_aa: CSAPLDSLINEQYF; cdr3_nt: TGCAGTGCTCCCTTGGACAGCCTAATTAACGAGCAGTACTTC; clone_size: few; j_call: TRBJ2-7; v_call: TRBV20-1; cdr3_length: 14; d_call: NA
cdr3_aa: CARQMGETQYF; cdr3_nt: TGTGCCAGGCAAATGGGAGAGACCCAGTACTTC; clone_size: many; j_call: TRBJ2-5; v_call: TRBV7-9; cdr3_length: 11; d_call: NA
cdr3_aa: CATSRGVGKDEQYF; cdr3_nt: TGTGCCACCAGCAGAGGGGTGGGAAAGGACGAGCAGTACTTC; clone_size: many; j_call: TRBJ2-7; v_call: TRBV15; cdr3_length: 14; d_call: NA
cdr3_aa: CASRTGRGAEAFF; cdr3_nt: TGTGCCAGCAGGACAGGGAGGGGGGCTGAAGCTTTCTTT; clone_size: many; j_call: TRBJ1-1; v_call: TRBV6-5; cdr3_length: 13; d_call: TRBD1